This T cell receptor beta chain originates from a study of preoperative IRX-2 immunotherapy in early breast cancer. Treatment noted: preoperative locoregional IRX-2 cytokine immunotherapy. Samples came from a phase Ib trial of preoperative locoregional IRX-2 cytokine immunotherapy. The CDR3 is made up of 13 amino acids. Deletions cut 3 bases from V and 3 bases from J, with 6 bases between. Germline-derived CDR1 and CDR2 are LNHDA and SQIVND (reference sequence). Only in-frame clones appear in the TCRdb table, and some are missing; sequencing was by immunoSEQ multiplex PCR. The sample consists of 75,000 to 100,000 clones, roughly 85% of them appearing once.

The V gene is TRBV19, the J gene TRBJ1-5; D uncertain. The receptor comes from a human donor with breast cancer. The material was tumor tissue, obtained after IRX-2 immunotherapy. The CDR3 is CASSMSLNQPQHF. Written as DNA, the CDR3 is TGTGCCAGTAGTATGTCCCTCAATCAGCCCCAGCATTTT.